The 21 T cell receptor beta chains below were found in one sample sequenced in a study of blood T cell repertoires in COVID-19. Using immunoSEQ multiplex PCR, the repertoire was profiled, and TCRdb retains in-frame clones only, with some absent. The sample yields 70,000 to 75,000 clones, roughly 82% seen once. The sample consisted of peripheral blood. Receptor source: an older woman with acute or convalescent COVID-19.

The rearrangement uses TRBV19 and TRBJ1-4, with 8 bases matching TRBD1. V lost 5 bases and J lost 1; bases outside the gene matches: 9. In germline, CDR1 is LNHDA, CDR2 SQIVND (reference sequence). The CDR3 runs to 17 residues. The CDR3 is CASSGPRGQKTNEKLFF. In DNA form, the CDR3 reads TGTGCCAGTAGTGGCCCCAGGGGGCAGAAAACTAATGAAAAACTGTTTTTT.

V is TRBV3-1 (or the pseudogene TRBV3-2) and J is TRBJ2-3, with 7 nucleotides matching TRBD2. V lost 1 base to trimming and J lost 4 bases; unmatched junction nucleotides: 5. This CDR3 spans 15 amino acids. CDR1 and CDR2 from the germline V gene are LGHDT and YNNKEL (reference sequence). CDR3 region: CASSQGASGSDTQYF. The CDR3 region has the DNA TGTGCCAGCAGCCAAGGGGCTAGCGGCTCAGATACGCAGTATTTT.

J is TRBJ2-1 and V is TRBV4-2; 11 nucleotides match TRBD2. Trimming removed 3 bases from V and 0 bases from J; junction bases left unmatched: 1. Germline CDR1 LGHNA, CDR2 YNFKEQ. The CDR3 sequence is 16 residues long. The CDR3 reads CASSQGTSGSYNEQFF. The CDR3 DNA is TGTGCCAGCAGCCAGGGGACTAGCGGCTCCTACAATGAGCAGTTCTTC.

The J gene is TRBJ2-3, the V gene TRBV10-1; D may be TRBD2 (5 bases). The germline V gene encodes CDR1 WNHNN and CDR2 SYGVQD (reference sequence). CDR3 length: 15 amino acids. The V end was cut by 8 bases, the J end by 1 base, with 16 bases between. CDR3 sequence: CASRWDTRGTDTQYF. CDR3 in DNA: TGCGCCAGCCGCTGGGATACGCGGGGCACAGATACGCAGTATTTT.

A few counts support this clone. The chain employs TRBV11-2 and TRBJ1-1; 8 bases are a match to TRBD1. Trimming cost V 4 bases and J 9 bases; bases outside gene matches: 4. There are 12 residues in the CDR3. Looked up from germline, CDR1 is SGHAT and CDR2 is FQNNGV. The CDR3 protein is CASSSDRVQAFF. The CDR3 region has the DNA TGTGCCAGCAGCTCGGACAGGGTTCAAGCTTTCTTT. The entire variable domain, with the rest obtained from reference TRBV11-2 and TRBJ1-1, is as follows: EAGVAQSPRYKIIEKRQSVAFWCNPISGHATLYWYQQILGQGPKLLIQFQNNGVVDDSQLPKDRFSAERLKGVDSTLKIQPAKLEDSAVYLCASSSDRVQAFFGQGTRLTVV.

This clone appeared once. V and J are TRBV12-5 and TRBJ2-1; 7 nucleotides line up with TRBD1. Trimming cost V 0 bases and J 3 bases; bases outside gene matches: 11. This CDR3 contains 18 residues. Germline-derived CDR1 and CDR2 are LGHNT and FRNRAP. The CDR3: CASGLVRSGDRSYNEQFF. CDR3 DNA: TGTGCTAGTGGTTTGGTACGGTCAGGGGACAGAAGCTACAATGAGCAGTTCTTC.

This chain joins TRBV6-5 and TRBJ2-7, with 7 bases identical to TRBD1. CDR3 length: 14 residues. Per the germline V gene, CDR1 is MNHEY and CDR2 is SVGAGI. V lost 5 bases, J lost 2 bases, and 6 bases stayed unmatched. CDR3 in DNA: TGTGCCAGCAGTCGCGACAGGGTCGCCTACGAGCAGTACTTC. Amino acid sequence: CASSRDRVAYEQYF.

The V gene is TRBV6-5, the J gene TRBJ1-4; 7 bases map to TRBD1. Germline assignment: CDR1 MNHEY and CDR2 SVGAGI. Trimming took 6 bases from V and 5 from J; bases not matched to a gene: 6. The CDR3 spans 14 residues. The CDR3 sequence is CASRRTGRNEKLFF. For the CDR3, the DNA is TGTGCCAGCAGAAGGACAGGAAGAAATGAAAAACTGTTTTTT.

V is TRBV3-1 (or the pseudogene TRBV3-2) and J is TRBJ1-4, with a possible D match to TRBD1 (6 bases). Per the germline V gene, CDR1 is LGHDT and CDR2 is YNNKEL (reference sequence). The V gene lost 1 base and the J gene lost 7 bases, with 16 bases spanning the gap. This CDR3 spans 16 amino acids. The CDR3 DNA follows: TGTGCCAGCAGCCAAGTGACAGGCCGAGGAACTGAAAAACTGTTTTTT. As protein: CASSQVTGRGTEKLFF.

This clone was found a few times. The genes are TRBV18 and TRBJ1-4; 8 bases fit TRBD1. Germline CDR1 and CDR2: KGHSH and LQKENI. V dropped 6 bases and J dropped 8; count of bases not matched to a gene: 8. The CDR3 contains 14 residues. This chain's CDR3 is CASSEDRESEKLFF. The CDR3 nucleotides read TGTGCCAGCTCCGAGGACAGGGAATCAGAAAAACTGTTTTTT.

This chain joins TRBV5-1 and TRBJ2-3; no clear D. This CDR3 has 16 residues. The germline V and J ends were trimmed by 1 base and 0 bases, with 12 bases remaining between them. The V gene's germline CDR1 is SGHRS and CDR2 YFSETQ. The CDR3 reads CASSLSTRSSTDTQYF. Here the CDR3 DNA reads TGCGCCAGCAGCTTGAGCACCCGATCTAGCACAGATACGCAGTATTTT.

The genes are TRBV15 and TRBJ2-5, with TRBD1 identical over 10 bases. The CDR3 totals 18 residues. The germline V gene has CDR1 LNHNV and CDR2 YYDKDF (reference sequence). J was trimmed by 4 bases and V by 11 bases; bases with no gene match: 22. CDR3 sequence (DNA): TGTGCCCCCCACGTGGGACAGGGGATGTTTTGTGAGCCAGAGACCCAGTACTTC. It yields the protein CAPHVGQGMFCEPETQYF.

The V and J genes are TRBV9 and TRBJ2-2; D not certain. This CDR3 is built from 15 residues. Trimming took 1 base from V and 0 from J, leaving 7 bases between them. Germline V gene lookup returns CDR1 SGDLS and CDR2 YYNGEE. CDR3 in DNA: TGTGCCAGCAGCGTAAACGGTGCGAACACCGGGGAGCTGTTTTTT. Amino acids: CASSVNGANTGELFF.

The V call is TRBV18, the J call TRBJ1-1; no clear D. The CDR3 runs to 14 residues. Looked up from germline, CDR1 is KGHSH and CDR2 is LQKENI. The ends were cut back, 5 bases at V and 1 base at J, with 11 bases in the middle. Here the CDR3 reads CASSTSTRNTEAFF. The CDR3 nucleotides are TGTGCCAGCTCAACCTCGACACGGAACACTGAAGCTTTCTTT. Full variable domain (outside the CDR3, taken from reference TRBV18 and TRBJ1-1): NAGVMQNPRHLVRRRGQEARLRCSPMKGHSHVYWYRQLPEEGLKFMVYLQKENIIDESGMPKERFSAEFPKEGPSILRIQQVVRGDSAAYFCASSTSTRNTEAFFGQGTRLTVV.

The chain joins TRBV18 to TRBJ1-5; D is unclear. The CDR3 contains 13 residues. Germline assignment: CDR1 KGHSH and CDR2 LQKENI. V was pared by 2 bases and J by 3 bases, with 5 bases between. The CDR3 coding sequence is TGTGCCAGCTCACCAGGCCTCAATCAGCCCCAGCATTTT. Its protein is CASSPGLNQPQHF.

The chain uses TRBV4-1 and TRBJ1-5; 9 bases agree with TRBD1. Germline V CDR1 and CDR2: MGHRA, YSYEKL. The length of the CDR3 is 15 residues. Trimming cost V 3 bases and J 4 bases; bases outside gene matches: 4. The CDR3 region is CASSHWDRANQPQHF. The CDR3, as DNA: TGCGCCAGCAGCCACTGGGACAGGGCAAATCAGCCCCAGCATTTT.

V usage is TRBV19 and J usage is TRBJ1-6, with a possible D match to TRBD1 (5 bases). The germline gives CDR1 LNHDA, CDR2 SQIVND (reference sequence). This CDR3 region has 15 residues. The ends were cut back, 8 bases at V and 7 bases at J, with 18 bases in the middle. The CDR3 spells CASGGPGLINSPLHF. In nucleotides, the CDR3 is TGTGCCAGTGGGGGTCCGGGACTTATCAATTCACCCCTCCACTTT.

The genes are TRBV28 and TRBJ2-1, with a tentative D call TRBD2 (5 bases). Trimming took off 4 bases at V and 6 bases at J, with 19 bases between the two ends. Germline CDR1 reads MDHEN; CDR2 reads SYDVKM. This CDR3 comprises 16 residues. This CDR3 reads CASSSPAAGVFNEQFF. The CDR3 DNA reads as TGTGCCAGCAGTTCTCCCGCGGCGGGTGTTTTCAATGAGCAGTTCTTC.

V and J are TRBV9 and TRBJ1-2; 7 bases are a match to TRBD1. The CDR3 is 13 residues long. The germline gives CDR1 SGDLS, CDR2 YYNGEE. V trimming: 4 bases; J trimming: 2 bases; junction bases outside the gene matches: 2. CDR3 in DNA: TGTGCCAGCAGCCGGGACAGCAACTATGGCTACACCTTC. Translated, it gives CASSRDSNYGYTF.

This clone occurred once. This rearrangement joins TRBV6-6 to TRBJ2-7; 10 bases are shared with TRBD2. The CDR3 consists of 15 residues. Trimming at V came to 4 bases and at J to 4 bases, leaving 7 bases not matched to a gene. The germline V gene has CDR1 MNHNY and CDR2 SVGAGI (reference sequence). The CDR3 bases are TGTGCCAGCAGTTCCCCAGCGGGAGGGCCGTACGAGCAGTACTTC. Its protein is CASSSPAGGPYEQYF.

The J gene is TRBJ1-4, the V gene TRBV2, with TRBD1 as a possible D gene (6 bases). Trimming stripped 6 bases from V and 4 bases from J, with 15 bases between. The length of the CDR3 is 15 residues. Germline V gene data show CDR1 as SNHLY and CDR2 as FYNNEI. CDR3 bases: TGTGCCAGCAGCGCACGACAGGCTGGTAATGAAAAACTGTTTTTT. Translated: CASSARQAGNEKLFF.